The entry below describes one T cell receptor (beta chain). Its antigen is still unknown. Taken from the germline V gene, the CDR1 and CDR2 loops are SGHTA and FQGTGA. There are 18 amino acids in the CDR3, from cysteine to phenylalanine inclusive. Only the protein is on record. This record comes from a study of T cells expressing NK-cell markers (dated by TCRdb to the early 2020s). About the investigation overall: In sorted CD3+CD56+NKG2C+, CD3+CD56+NKG2C- and CD3+CD56-NKG2C+ T-cell subsets from several donors, TCR beta-chain repertoires were profiled. Among the eight sequenced donors, seven were HCMV-seropositive and one was HCMV-seronegative. The eight sequenced donors were randomly selected healthy volunteers, three men and five women. The libraries were sequenced on Illumina HiSeq 2000/2500, MiSeq or NextSeq, producing 2 x 150 bp reads. The full study reports these points: Those dominant clonotypes were again the most abundant among CD3+CD56-NKG2C+ cells in a few donors, at about 28.3-60.1%. In roughly six donors, the dominant CD3+CD56+NKG2C+ clonotypes ranked among the top 10 CD8+ clonotypes, making up roughly 1.0-8% of CD8+ T cells. It remained unclear whether the expanded NKG2C-expressing T cell clones were specific for HCMV antigens.

HCMV serostatus was determined by detecting HCMV-specific IgG in serum with a commercial ELISA kit. Ficoll density gradient centrifugation was used to isolate peripheral blood mononuclear cells from blood. TCRdb shows the sequencer as Illumina HiSeq 2000. The TCR beta cDNA libraries were made using 5'RACE template switching, a step that added both a universal primer site and unique molecular identifiers. cDNA synthesis was primed from the TCR beta constant segment, followed by two successive PCR amplification steps. Per the original workflow: MIGEC handled demultiplexing of the reads and grouping by UMI, while MiTCR was used to assemble and quantify clonotypes. To exclude erroneous sequences, any TCR cDNA sequence not supported by at least two reads was discarded. The tcR package was used for downstream repertoire analysis, with clonotypes matched between fractions based on CDR3 nucleotide sequence plus V segment. VDJmatch was used to annotate antigen specificity against VDJdb, with one amino acid substitution allowed in CDR3. TCRdb reprocessed the raw reads; every CDR3 protein sequence is a single record, and DNA is not supplied. It is TCRdb's table, rather than the study itself, that gives the V and J calls and clone size. The sample's clone listing holds 150,000 to 170,000 distinct CDR3 sequences. The ten largest account for 37% of the sample.

The sample consisted of blood T cells: a sorted CD56 or NKG2C T cell subset, CD4+ or CD8+ T cells, or bulk PBMC T cells (not recorded which). The sequence joins TRBV7-3 to TRBJ2-1; TCRdb's D call, TRBD2, is unchecked because there is no DNA. The sequence came from a woman aged 50 to 65 in good health. Donor details come from another sample of the same person, matched by shared clones. The CDR3 protein: CASSTSGVSGRANNEQFF.